These 5 T cell receptor beta chains originate from one sample sequenced in a study of prognosis after radiotherapy for stage I lung cancer (dated by TCRdb to the early 2020s). Sequenced on an Illumina HiSeq 3000. Two rounds of multiplex PCR on genomic DNA were used to amplify the TCR beta CDR3 region. The first PCR round used primers specific to each TRBV and TRBJ gene, and the primer sequences were filed in Chinese patent CN105087789A. TCRdb reprocessing: public reads trimmed at Q25 with fastp, clones called with MiXCR, in-frame beta chains kept. Each entry is one CDR3 protein sequence, shown with its most common DNA and genes. The sample table shows some 34,000 distinct CDR3 sequences, and under 40% are seen once. The ten largest clonotypes hold around a sixth of the sample. The sequencing used PBMCs, collected before or after stereotactic body radiation therapy (not recorded which). These receptors came from a donor older than 45 with non-small cell lung cancer.

Notes on this clonotype: A far larger clone lies a single base away; this is likely a read error. This chain links TRBV20-1 with TRBJ2-7; 9 nucleotides align to TRBD2. The DNA end favors TRBJ2-5, so the J call may be wrong. Germline CDR1 and CDR2: DFQATT and SNEGSKA (reference sequence). There are 15 residues in the CDR3. The CDR3 sequence: CSAHPPVLAGETQYF. The CDR3 DNA follows: TGCAGTGCCCACCCCCCGGTACTAGCGGGAGAGACCCAGTACTTC.

This clonotype was observed many times. This sequence joins TRBV6-1 and TRBJ2-7, with D perhaps assigned TRBD1 or TRBD2 (5 bases each). Per germline, CDR1 MNHNS and CDR2 SASEGT. This CDR3 region has 12 residues. The V end lost 10 bases, the J end lost 3 bases, and 13 bases lay between the germline ends. The CDR3 here is CAMGVGYYEQYF. DNA for the CDR3: TGTGCCATGGGGGTGGGGTACTACGAGCAGTACTTC.

In this sample, this clonotype turned up many times. V usage is TRBV24-1 and J usage is TRBJ1-1; 7 bases line up with TRBD1. Germline CDR1 and CDR2: KGHDR and SFDVKD. The CDR3 has 11 residues. The V and J ends lost 9 bases and 5 bases, in that order; junction bases with no gene match: 2. CDR3 DNA: TGTGCCACCGAACAGGGGACTGAAGCTTTCTTT. It yields the protein CATEQGTEAFF.

The genes are TRBV20-1 and TRBJ1-2, with D possibly being TRBD1 (5 bases). From germline, CDR1 is DFQATT and CDR2 SNEGSKA (reference sequence). The CDR3 is 14 residues long. Deletions cut 6 bases from V and 6 bases from J, with 20 bases between. DNA for the CDR3: TGCAGTGCCATAGATCCTCGGGGGTTGGATGGCTACACCTTC. The encoded protein is CSAIDPRGLDGYTF.

This clonotype occurred many times. The CDR3 spells CASSQEGNLGAQHF. The CDR3 region has the DNA TGTGCCAGCAGCCAAGAAGGAAACTTGGGGGCCCAGCATTTT. The V call is TRBV3-1, the J call TRBJ1-5; D is perhaps TRBD1 (5 bases). V lost 0 bases and J 11 bases, leaving 14 bases between the germline ends. The CDR3 contains 14 residues. CDR1 is LGHDT and CDR2 is YNNKEL in the germline V gene (reference sequence).